The clone carrying this T cell receptor (beta chain) was seen only once. The data are from a study of patients and donors after allogeneic stem cell transplantation. From the RT-PCR reads, TCRdb called clonotypes with MiXCR, one entry per CDR3 protein. The table has approximately 410,000 distinct CDR3 sequences, roughly 17% seen once. This CDR3 is built from 15 residues. CDR1 and CDR2 (germline): MNHEY, SVGEGT. V gave up 5 bases and J gave up 1 base, with 15 bases separating them. Source material: blood, either unsorted or a sorted T cell fraction (not recorded which). The clonotype comes from a human donor who was either an allogeneic HSCT recipient or a stem cell or donor lymphocyte infusion donor (not recorded which). It is not recorded whose cells these are; they may come from a transplant donor. The rearrangement links TRBV6-2 or TRBV6-3 to TRBJ2-7; D remains ambiguous. The CDR3 here is CASSILIGPSYEQYF. DNA for the CDR3: TGTGCCAGCAGTATATTAATAGGACCGTCCTACGAGCAGTACTTC.